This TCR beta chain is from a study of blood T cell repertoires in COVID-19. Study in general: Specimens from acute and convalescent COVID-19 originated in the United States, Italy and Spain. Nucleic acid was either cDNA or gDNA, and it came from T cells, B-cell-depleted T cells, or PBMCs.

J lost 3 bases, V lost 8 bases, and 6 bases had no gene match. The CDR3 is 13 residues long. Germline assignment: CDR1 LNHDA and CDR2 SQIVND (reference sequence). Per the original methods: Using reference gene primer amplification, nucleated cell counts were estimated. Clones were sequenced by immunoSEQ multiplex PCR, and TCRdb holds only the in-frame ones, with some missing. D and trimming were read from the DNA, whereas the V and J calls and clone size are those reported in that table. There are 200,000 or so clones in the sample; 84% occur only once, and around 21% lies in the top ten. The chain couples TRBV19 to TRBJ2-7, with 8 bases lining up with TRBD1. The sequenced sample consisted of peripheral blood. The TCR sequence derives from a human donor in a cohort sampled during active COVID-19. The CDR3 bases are TGTGCCAGTTCGACAGGGGCCCTCTACGAGCAGTACTTC. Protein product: CASSTGALYEQYF.